Sequencing of this T cell receptor (beta chain) was carried out in a study of human T cells and chemical hapten exposure. At the level of the study: Sensitization used 2% DPC on about 2 cm by about 2 cm upper inner arm skin. All patients underwent weekly scalp dosing with diphenylcyclopropenone for the full approximately 25-week study. Notes on the study in general: Expanded TCRs showed more large CDR3 clusters than pre-sensitization or healthy control sets.

Time point specified: patch test 2, 6 weeks after DPC sensitization. Treatment noted: therapeutic diphenylcyclopropenone sensitization with weekly scalp DPC. Blood sampling occurred before each patch-test application. This clonotype has a single count. Its specificity is unknown. TCRdb reanalysed the RACE reads using MiXCR and keeps one entry per CDR3 protein. Of 75,000 to 90,000 distinct CDR3 sequences listed, about 10% are singletons. Sequenced material: whole blood, taken in connection with sensitization to the hapten diphenylcyclopropenone (DPC). This TCR was sampled from a woman between 45 and 65 years old with alopecia areata. Some clones in this sample may be carry-over from other donors' samples.

CDR3 region: CASSLHSLYNEQFF. The CDR3 DNA reads as TGTGCCAGCAGTTTACACAGCTTGTACAATGAGCAGTTCTTC. This sequence joins TRBV28 and TRBJ2-1; unclear D gene. The CDR3 consists of 14 residues. CDR1 is MDHEN, CDR2 SYDVKM, per germline. The V and J ends lost 2 bases and 4 bases respectively, with 9 bases between them.